This TCR beta chain originates from a study of shared clonotypes between healthy human individuals. Generated by immunoSEQ multiplex PCR, the TCRdb table keeps only in-frame clones and is missing some. This table has more than 2,000,000 clones, 85% to 95% appearing once. Regarding the study as a whole: It was observed that roughly 5.5% of naive CD4 clonotypes were shared across several donors. Limited genetic and exposure-history diversity came from having few donors. On the whole, naive subsets had larger estimated richness than memory subsets had.

As to this clone: Its antigen is as yet unknown.

The sequenced sample consisted of naive CD4+ T cells sorted from blood. This sample's subset: CD45RA+ positively selected. The clonotype comes from a man aged 18 to 30 in good health.

The CDR3 is CASSLKASTETQYF. For the CDR3, the DNA is TGTGCCAGCAGCTTAAAAGCCAGTACGGAGACCCAGTACTTC. This chain links TRBV7-8 with TRBJ2-5; D is unclear. The CDR3 has 14 amino acids. Germline CDR1 SGHVS, CDR2 FQNEAQ. Trimming pared 2 bases from V and 5 bases from J, leaving 12 bases between.